This T cell receptor (beta chain) is from a study of shared clonotypes between healthy human individuals. Overall study: In total, the donors were a couple of women and three men aged 18 to 49. Study-level results: Sequencing depth was expected to influence donor clonotype sharing.

The table came from immunoSEQ multiplex PCR; TCRdb's copy has only in-frame clones and leaves some out. The sample has 90,000 to 100,000 clones, around half seen once. This CDR3 has 17 amino acids. In regard to this clone: Its target is unknown.

Sequencing was carried out using PBMCs. The TCR was taken from a woman between 40 and 55 years old in good health. Some clones in this sample may be carry-over from other donors' samples. The V gene is TRBV21-1, the J gene TRBJ2-3; TRBD2, the table's D call, lacks a check against the DNA. TRBV21-1 is described as a pseudogene. CDR3 sequence: CASSKLGGEGGTDTQYF. As DNA, the CDR3 is TGTGCCAGCAGCAAATTGGGGGGGGAGGGAGGCACAGATACGCAGTATTTT.